This record looks at one T cell receptor beta chain sequence and its context. The antigen it recognizes is unknown. No quality values exist for individual bases; no much larger clone is one base distant. Libraries were built with the immunoSEQ multiplex PCR assay. This immuneACCESS table, as held by TCRdb, lists in-frame sequences with V and J called but not all clones. Of the missing ones, under half trace to an unresolved V gene in checked studies; the others have no known cause. This sample holds more than 6,000 clones; just under 75% were observed only once. The ten largest clones capture more than 13% of the sample. This sample stems from a study of T cells and Merkel cell carcinoma outcomes (dated by TCRdb to the early 2020s). Regarding the research as a whole: The tumor T-cell repertoire, together with T-cell density, was examined as a predictor of clinical outcome in patients with Merkel cell carcinoma.

Its CDR3 holds 13 amino acids, cysteine through phenylalanine. Left in the record is the CDR3 DNA by itself, 39 bases read in frame from the first base. The germline V gene (reference sequence) gives CDR1 as LNHNV and CDR2 as YYDKDF. V and J lose 1 base and 2 bases, and a span of 5 bases separates them. Samples came from patients with Merkel cell carcinoma. Study-wide findings and limitations: According to the report, clinical outcomes in Merkel cell carcinoma patients could be predicted using T-cell density together with features of the T-cell repertoire.

The sequence links TRBV15 to TRBJ1-2; the D gene identity is not certain. The TCR was taken from a human donor with Merkel cell carcinoma. Some clones in this sample may be carry-over from other donors' samples. The sequenced sample consisted of tumor tissue from Merkel cell carcinoma. The nucleotide sequence is given as TGTGCCACCAGCAGAGGACGGAACTATGGCTACACCTTC. This is translated as CATSRGRNYGYTF.